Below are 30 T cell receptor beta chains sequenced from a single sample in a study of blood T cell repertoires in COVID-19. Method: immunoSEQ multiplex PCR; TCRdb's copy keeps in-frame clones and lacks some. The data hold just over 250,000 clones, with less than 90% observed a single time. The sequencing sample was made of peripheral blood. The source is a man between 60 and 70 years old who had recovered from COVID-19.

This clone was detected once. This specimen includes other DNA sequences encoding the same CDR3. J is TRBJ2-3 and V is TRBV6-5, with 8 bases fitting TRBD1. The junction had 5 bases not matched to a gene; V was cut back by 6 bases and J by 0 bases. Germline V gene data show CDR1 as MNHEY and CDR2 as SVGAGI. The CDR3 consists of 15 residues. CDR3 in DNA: TGTGCCAGCAGCCTCCAGGGGGCCAGCACAGATACGCAGTATTTT. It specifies CASSLQGASTDTQYF.

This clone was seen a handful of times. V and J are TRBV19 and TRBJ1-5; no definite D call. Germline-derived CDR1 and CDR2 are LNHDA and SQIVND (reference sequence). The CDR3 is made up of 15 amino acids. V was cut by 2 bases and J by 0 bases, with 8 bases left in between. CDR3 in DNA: TGTGCCAGTAGTATATTGGCAGATAGCAATCAGCCCCAGCATTTT. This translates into CASSILADSNQPQHF. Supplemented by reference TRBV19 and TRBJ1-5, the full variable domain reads DGGITQSPKYLFRKEGQNVTLSCEQNLNHDAMYWYRQDPGQGLRLIYYSQIVNDFQKGDIAEGYSVSREKKESFPLTVTSAQKNPTAFYLCASSILADSNQPQHFGDGTRLSIL.

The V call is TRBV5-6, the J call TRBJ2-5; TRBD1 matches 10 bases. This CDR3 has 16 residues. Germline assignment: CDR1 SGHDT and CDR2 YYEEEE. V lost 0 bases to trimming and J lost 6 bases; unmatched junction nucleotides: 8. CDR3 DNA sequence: TGTGCCAGCAGCTTGGTCGGGACAGGGGTCAACCAGACCCAGTACTTC. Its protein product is CASSLVGTGVNQTQYF.

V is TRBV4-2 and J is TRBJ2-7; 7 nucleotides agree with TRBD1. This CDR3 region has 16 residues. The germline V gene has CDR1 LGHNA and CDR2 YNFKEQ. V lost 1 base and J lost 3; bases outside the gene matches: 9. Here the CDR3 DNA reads TGTGCCAGCAGCCAAGCGACGGCAGGGGGTTTCTACGAGCAGTACTTC. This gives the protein CASSQATAGGFYEQYF.

The CDR3 spells CASSEGQNYGYTF. In nucleotides, the CDR3 is TGCGCCAGCAGCGAGGGACAGAACTATGGCTACACCTTC. The V and J genes are TRBV5-1 and TRBJ1-2, with 7 bases aligning to TRBD1. The CDR3 is 13 amino acids. Losses at the gene ends were 4 bases for V and 2 bases for J; bases not matched to a gene: 2. Looked up from germline, CDR1 is SGHRS and CDR2 is YFSETQ.

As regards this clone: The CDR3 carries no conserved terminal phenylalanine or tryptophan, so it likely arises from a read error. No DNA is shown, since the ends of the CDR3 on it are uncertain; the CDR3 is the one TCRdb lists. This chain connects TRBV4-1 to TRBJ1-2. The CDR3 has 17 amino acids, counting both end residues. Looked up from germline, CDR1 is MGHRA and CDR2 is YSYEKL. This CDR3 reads CASSLGGGRTDALSIYR.

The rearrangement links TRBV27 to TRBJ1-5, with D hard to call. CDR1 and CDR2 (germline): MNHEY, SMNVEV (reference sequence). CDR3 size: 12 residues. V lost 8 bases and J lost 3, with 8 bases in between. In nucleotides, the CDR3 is TGTGCCAGCGGCTTTATCAATCAGCCCCAGCATTTT. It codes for CASGFINQPQHF.

The CDR3 DNA is TGTGCCAGCTCACCAACGGGACATAAGAACACTGAAGCTTTCTTT. This translates into CASSPTGHKNTEAFF. This chain joins TRBV18 and TRBJ1-1, with D tentatively TRBD1 (6 bases). CDR1 and CDR2 from the germline V gene are KGHSH and LQKENI. This CDR3 comprises 15 residues. V lost 2 bases and J 1 base, leaving 11 bases between the germline ends.

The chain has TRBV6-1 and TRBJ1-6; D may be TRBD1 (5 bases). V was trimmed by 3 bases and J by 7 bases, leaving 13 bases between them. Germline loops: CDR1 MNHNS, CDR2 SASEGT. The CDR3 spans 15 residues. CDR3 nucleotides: TGTGCCAGCAGTGAGGGGGGAGGCTTCAATTCACCCCTCCACTTT. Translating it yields CASSEGGGFNSPLHF.

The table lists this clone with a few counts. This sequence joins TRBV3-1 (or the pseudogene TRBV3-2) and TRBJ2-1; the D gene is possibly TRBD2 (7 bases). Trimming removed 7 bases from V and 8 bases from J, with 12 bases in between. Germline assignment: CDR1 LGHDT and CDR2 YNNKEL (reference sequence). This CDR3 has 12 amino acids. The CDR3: CASTTGGYEQFF. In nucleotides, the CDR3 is TGTGCCAGCACCACGGGGGGCTATGAGCAGTTCTTC.

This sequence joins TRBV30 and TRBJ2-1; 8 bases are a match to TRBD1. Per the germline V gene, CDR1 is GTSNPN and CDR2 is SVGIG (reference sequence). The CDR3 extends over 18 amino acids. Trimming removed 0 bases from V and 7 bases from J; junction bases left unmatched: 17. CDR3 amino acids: CAWSVSAGGGWTWNEQFF. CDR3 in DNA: TGTGCCTGGAGTGTATCGGCAGGGGGCGGGTGGACTTGGAATGAGCAGTTCTTC.

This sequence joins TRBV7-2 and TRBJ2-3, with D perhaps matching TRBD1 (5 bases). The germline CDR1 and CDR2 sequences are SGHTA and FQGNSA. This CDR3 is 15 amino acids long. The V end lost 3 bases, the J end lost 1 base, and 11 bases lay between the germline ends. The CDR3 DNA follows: TGTGCCAGCAGCTTTCCCAGGGCTGGCACAGATACGCAGTATTTT. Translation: CASSFPRAGTDTQYF.

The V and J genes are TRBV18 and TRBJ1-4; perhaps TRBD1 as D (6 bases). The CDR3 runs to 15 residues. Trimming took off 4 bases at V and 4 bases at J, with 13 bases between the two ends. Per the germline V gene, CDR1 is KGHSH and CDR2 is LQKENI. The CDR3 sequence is CASSLAQGYNEKLFF. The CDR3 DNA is TGTGCCAGCTCACTAGCACAGGGATATAATGAAAAACTGTTTTTT. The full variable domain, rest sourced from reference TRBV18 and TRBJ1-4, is NAGVMQNPRHLVRRRGQEARLRCSPMKGHSHVYWYRQLPEEGLKFMVYLQKENIIDESGMPKERFSAEFPKEGPSILRIQQVVRGDSAAYFCASSLAQGYNEKLFFGSGTQLSVL.

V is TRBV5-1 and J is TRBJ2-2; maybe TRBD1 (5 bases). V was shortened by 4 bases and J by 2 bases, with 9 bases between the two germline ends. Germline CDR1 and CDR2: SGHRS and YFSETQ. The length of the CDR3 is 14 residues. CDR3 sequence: CASSPQGNTGELFF. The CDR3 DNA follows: TGCGCCAGCAGCCCGCAGGGAAACACCGGGGAGCTGTTTTTT.

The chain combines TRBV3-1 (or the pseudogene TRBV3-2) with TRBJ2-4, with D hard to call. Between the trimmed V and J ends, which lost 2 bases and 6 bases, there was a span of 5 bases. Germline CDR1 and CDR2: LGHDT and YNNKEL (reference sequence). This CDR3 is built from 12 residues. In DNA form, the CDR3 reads TGTGCCAGCAGCCAAAAAGCAAACATTCAGTACTTC. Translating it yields CASSQKANIQYF.

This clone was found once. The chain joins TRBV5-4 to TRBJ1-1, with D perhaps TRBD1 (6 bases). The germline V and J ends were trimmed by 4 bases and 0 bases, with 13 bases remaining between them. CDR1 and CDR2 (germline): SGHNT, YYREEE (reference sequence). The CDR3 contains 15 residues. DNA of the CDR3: TGTGCCAGCAGCCCTGGGGGGGGCGTGAACACTGAAGCTTTCTTT. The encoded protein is CASSPGGGVNTEAFF.

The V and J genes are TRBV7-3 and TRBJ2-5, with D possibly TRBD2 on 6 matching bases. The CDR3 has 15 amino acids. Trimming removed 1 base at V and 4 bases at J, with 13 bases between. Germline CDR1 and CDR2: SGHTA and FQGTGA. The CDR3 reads CASSLSGAEGETQYF. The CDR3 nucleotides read TGTGCCAGCAGCTTAAGCGGGGCGGAGGGAGAGACCCAGTACTTC.

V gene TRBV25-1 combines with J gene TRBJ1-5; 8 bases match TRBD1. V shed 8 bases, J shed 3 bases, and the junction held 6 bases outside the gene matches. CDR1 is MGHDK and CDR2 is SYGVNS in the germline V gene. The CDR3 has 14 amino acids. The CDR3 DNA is TGTGCCAGCCGTGGACAGGGCTACAATCAGCCCCAGCATTTT. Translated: CASRGQGYNQPQHF.

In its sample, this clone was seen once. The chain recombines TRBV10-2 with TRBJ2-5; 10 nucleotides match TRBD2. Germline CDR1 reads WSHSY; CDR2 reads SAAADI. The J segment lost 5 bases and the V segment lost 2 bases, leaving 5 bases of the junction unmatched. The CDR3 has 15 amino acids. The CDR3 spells CASSESPGLAETQYF. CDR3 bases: TGCGCCAGCAGTGAGAGTCCGGGACTAGCGGAGACCCAGTACTTC.

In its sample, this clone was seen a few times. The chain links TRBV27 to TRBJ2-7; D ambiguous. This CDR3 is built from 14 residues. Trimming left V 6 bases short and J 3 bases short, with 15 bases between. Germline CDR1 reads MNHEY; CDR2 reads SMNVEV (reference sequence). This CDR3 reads CASRNRVASYEQYF. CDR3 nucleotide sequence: TGTGCCAGCAGAAATCGGGTGGCTAGCTACGAGCAGTACTTC.

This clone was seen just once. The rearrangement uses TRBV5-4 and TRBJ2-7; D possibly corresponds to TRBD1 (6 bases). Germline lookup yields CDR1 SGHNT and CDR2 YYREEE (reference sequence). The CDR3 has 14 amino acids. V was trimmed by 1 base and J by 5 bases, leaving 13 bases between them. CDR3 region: CASSLRAGAHEQYF. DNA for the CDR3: TGTGCCAGCAGCTTGCGGGCAGGGGCCCACGAGCAGTACTTC.

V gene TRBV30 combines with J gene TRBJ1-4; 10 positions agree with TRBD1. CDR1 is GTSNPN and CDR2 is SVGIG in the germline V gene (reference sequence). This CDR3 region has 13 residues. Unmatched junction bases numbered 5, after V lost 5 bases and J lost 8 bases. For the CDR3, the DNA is TGTGCCTGGGGGACAGGGGCACAGGAAAAACTGTTTTTT. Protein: CAWGTGAQEKLFF.

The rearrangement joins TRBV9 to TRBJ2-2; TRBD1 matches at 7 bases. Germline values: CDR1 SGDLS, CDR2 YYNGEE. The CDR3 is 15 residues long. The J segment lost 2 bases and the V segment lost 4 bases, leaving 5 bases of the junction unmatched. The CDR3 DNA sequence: TGTGCCAGCAGCCCCGAGGGGGCAAACACCGGGGAGCTGTTTTTT. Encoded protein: CASSPEGANTGELFF.

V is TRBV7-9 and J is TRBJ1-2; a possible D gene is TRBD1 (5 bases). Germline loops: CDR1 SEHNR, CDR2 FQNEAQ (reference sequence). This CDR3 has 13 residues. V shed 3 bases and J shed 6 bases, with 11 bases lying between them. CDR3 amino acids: CASSLTDRHGYTF. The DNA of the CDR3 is TGTGCCAGCAGCTTGACAGATCGCCATGGCTACACCTTC.

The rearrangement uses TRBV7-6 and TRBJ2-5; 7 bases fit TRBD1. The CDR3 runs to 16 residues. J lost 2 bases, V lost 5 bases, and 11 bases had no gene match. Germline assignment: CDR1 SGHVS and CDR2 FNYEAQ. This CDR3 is CASSQNTGTAQETQYF. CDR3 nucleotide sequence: TGTGCCAGCAGCCAGAATACCGGGACAGCACAAGAGACCCAGTACTTC.

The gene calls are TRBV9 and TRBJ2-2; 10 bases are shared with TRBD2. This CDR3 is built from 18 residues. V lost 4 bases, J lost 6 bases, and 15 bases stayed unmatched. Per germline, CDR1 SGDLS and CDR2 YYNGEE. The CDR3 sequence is CASSPSGSGGLGSGELFF. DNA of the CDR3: TGTGCCAGCAGCCCCTCGGGTAGCGGGGGGTTGGGGTCCGGGGAGCTGTTTTTT.

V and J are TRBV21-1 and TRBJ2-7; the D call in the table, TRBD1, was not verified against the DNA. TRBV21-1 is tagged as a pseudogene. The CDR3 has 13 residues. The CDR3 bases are TGTGCCAGCCCCCATAAACAGGGGGAAGAGCAGTACTTC. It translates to CASPHKQGEEQYF.

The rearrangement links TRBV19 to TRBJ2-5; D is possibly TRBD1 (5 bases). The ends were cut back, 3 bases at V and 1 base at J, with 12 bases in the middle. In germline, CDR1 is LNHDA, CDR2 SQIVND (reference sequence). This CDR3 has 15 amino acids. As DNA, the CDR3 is TGTGCCAGTAGTATTCAGGGTTTGGGCCAAGAGACCCAGTACTTC. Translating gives CASSIQGLGQETQYF. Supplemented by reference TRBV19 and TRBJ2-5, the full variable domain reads DGGITQSPKYLFRKEGQNVTLSCEQNLNHDAMYWYRQDPGQGLRLIYYSQIVNDFQKGDIAEGYSVSREKKESFPLTVTSAQKNPTAFYLCASSIQGLGQETQYFGPGTRLLVL.

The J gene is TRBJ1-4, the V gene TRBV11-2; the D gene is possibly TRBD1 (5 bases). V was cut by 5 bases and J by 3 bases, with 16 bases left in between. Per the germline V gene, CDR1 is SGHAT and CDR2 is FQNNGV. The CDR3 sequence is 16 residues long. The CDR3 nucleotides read TGTGCCAGCAGCCCAAGGGTTGGGGCGGCTAATGAAAAACTGTTTTTT. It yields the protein CASSPRVGAANEKLFF.

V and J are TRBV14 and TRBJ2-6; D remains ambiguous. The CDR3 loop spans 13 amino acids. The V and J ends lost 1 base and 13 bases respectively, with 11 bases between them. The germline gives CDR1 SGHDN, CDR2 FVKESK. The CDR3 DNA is TGTGCCAGCAGCCAAGTCCCCGGTAAAGTCCTGACTTTC. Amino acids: CASSQVPGKVLTF.